This T cell receptor (beta chain) was observed in a study of neurological immune-mediated disorders. Findings and limits, study-wide: The absence of shared CDR3 amino acid sequences among expanded clones across subjects suggests private repertoires in all groups. The multiple sclerosis repertoire cluster had no clinical or MRI feature associated with it.

In TCRdb, the 5' RACE reads were re-called with MiXCR into one record per CDR3 protein. The sample contains about 80,000 distinct CDR3 sequences, 5.5% to 6.5% of which appear only once. Time point specified: longitudinal time-point 2. This CDR3 spans 13 amino acids. The junction had 6 bases not matched to a gene; V was cut back by 6 bases and J by 6 bases. CDR1 is DFQATT, CDR2 SNEGSKA, per germline (reference sequence). This clonotype was counted at least ten times. Its matching antigen is unknown. This TCR derives from a woman aged 55-75 years with multiple sclerosis. The chain recombines TRBV20-1 with TRBJ1-5; the match to TRBD1 covers 9 bases. Sequences were obtained from PBMCs. The CDR3 DNA is TGCAGTGCGCATGGGACAGGGTCTCAGCCCCAGCATTTT. Amino acids: CSAHGTGSQPQHF.